The clone carrying this T cell receptor (beta chain) came up many times. The source of the sample is a study of T-cell reconstitution after alpha-beta-depleted transplantation in children. The V gene end was trimmed by 1 base and the J gene end by 4 bases; junction bases not matched to a gene: 10. There are 16 residues in the CDR3. Germline V gene lookup returns CDR1 DFQATT and CDR2 SNEGSKA (reference sequence). As it was prepared, the TCRbeta library received unique molecular identifiers. MiXCR was run by TCRdb on the PCR reads, yielding one entry per CDR3 protein. The data show about 340,000 distinct CDR3 sequences, under 13% seen once.

The receptor was derived from a human donor who donated a stem cell graft to a child with acute lymphoblastic leukemia. This chain uses TRBV20-1 with TRBJ2-1; 7 nucleotides match TRBD2. This specimen was PBMCs from the stem cell graft donor, taken from the stem cell graft. CDR3 in amino acids: CSARVRAGAYYNEQFF. CDR3 nucleotide sequence: TGCAGTGCTAGAGTCCGGGCGGGAGCGTATTACAATGAGCAGTTCTTC.